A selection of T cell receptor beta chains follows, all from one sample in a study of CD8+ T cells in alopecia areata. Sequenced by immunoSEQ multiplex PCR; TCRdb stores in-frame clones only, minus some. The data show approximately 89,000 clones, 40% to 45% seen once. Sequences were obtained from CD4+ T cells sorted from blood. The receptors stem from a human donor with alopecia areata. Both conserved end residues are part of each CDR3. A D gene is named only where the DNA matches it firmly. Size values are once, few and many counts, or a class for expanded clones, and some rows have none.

DNA: TGTGCCAGCAGCTTAGCGGATACGCAGTATTTT
CDR3: CASSLADTQYF
size: -
D: -
J: TRBJ2-3
V: TRBV11-3

DNA: TGCAGCGTTTCCAAAAGACTAGCGGACAATGAGCAGTTCTTC
CDR3: CSVSKRLADNEQFF
size: -
D: TRBD2
J: TRBJ2-1
V: TRBV29-1

DNA: TGTGCCAGCAGTGTAAACAGGGTGACGGATGGCTACACCTTC
CDR3: CASSVNRVTDGYTF
size: -
D: -
J: TRBJ1-2
V: TRBV2

DNA: TGCAGTGCTCACTATCTCGGCGAGCAGTTCTTC
CDR3: CSAHYLGEQFF
size: -
D: -
J: TRBJ2-1
V: TRBV20-1

DNA: TGCAGCGTTACTAGCGGGGGTCAAGAGACCCAGTACTTC
CDR3: CSVTSGGQETQYF
size: -
D: TRBD2
J: TRBJ2-5
V: TRBV29-1

DNA: TGCAGCGTTTCGGAGTGGAGACAAGAGACCCAGTACTTC
CDR3: CSVSEWRQETQYF
size: -
D: -
J: TRBJ2-5
V: TRBV29-1

DNA: TGCAGCGTTGGAAGGACACTGAACACTGAAGCTTTCTTT
CDR3: CSVGRTLNTEAFF
size: few
D: -
J: TRBJ1-1
V: TRBV29-1

DNA: TGCGCCACCGGAGAGGGAGCGGGAGGCTATGAGCAGTTCTTC
CDR3: CATGEGAGGYEQFF
size: -
D: TRBD2
J: TRBJ2-1
V: TRBV5-1

DNA: TGCAGCGTTGAAGAAGGACAGGGGGTGGCCTACGAGCAGTACTTC
CDR3: CSVEEGQGVAYEQYF
size: -
D: TRBD1
J: TRBJ2-7
V: TRBV29-1

DNA: TGCAGCGTTGCAGGGGAACTAAATCAGCCCCAGCATTTT
CDR3: CSVAGELNQPQHF
size: -
D: -
J: TRBJ1-5
V: TRBV29-1

DNA: TGCAGCGTGAGGGTAGACAGGGATGCAGATACGCAGTATTTT
CDR3: CSVRVDRDADTQYF
size: few
D: TRBD1
J: TRBJ2-3
V: TRBV29-1

DNA: TGCAGCGTTCGCAGGGGGCGGCTTCAAGAGACCCAGTACTTC
CDR3: CSVRRGRLQETQYF
size: few
D: TRBD1
J: TRBJ2-5
V: TRBV29-1

DNA: TGCAGCGTTGTTACAGGGGATGAGCAGTTCTTC
CDR3: CSVVTGDEQFF
size: few
D: TRBD1
J: TRBJ2-1
V: TRBV29-1

DNA: TGTGCCAGCAGCGGGACATCCATCAGTGGCTACACCTTC
CDR3: CASSGTSISGYTF
size: few
D: -
J: TRBJ1-2
V: TRBV2

DNA: TGTGCCAGCAGTTGGGACAGGGGTCTGTTCTTC
CDR3: CASSWDRGLFF
size: -
D: TRBD1
J: TRBJ2-1
V: TRBV2

DNA: TGTGCCAGCAGCTTAGCTAGCAGCATCCAAGAGACCCAGTACTTC
CDR3: CASSLASSIQETQYF
size: -
D: -
J: TRBJ2-5
V: TRBV7-9

DNA: TGTGCCAGCCAGTACCCGAGGGGAGAGACCCAGTACTTC
CDR3: CASQYPRGETQYF
size: -
D: -
J: TRBJ2-5
V: TRBV28

DNA: TGCGCCAGCAGCAGTAACGGACAGACGACCGGGGAGCTGTTTTTT
CDR3: CASSSNGQTTGELFF
size: -
D: -
J: TRBJ2-2
V: TRBV5-1

DNA: TGTGCCAGCAATCTGAATAGCAATCAGCCCCAGCATTTT
CDR3: CASNLNSNQPQHF
size: -
D: -
J: TRBJ1-5
V: TRBV28

DNA: TGCAGCGTTGAATCAGACGGGACAGCCACCTACGAGCAGTACTTC
CDR3: CSVESDGTATYEQYF
size: -
D: TRBD1
J: TRBJ2-7
V: TRBV29-1

DNA: TGTGCCAGCAGCTTAGACTGGACAGCTAACTATGGCTACACCTTC
CDR3: CASSLDWTANYGYTF
size: few
D: -
J: TRBJ1-2
V: TRBV7-2

DNA: TGTGCCTGGAGTGCCCCTAGCGGGCCTAGCTACGAGCAGTACTTC
CDR3: CAWSAPSGPSYEQYF
size: few
D: TRBD2
J: TRBJ2-7
V: TRBV30

DNA: TGTGCCAGCACAACGGGACAGCTAAAAAACATTCAGTACTTC
CDR3: CASTTGQLKNIQYF
size: -
D: TRBD1
J: TRBJ2-4
V: TRBV28

DNA: TGTGCCTGGAGCGACACCTACACTGAAGCTTTCTTT
CDR3: CAWSDTYTEAFF
size: -
D: -
J: TRBJ1-1
V: TRBV30

DNA: TGTGCCAGCAGCGTAGGGAATTGGGGTGAGCAGCCCCAGCATTTT
CDR3: CASSVGNWGEQPQHF
size: few
D: -
J: TRBJ1-5
V: TRBV9

DNA: TGTGCCAGCAGCTTAGCTTTTTCCGGGACGCAGTATTTT
CDR3: CASSLAFSGTQYF
size: -
D: -
J: TRBJ2-3
V: TRBV7-6

DNA: TGTGCCAGCAGCCGGGACGCCCAGCCCCAGCATTTT
CDR3: CASSRDAQPQHF
size: few
D: -
J: TRBJ1-5
V: TRBV28

DNA: TGTGCCAGCAGCTCTAGCGGGCGCTCCTACAATGAGCAGTTCTTC
CDR3: CASSSSGRSYNEQFF
size: few
D: TRBD2
J: TRBJ2-1
V: TRBV7-9

DNA: TGTGCCAGCAGTCGGGGGATTTACGAGCAGTACTTC
CDR3: CASSRGIYEQYF
size: -
D: -
J: TRBJ2-7
V: TRBV6-5

DNA: TGTGCCAGCAGCTCAGACAGGGATGCTAACTATGGCTACACCTTC
CDR3: CASSSDRDANYGYTF
size: few
D: TRBD1
J: TRBJ1-2
V: TRBV7-9

DNA: TGTGCCAGCAGTGAATGGGAGGGACGAGCCGCAGATACGCAGTATTTT
CDR3: CASSEWEGRAADTQYF
size: -
D: TRBD2
J: TRBJ2-3
V: TRBV25-1

DNA: TGCGCCAGCAACTACGGGGGAGAGACCCAGTACTTC
CDR3: CASNYGGETQYF
size: -
D: -
J: TRBJ2-5
V: TRBV5-1

DNA: TGCGCCAGCAGCCACCCTGACAGGGCCCACACTGAAGCTTTCTTT
CDR3: CASSHPDRAHTEAFF
size: -
D: TRBD1
J: TRBJ1-1
V: TRBV4-1

DNA: TGCAGCGTTGAAGGGGGGGCCACAGATACGCAGTATTTT
CDR3: CSVEGGATDTQYF
size: -
D: -
J: TRBJ2-3
V: TRBV29-1

DNA: TGTGCCACCAGCAGAGACCCAGGGAGAGGCTACACCTTC
CDR3: CATSRDPGRGYTF
size: -
D: -
J: TRBJ1-2
V: TRBV15

DNA: TGTGCCAGCAGTCTCACCGGGACAGCCAATTCCGAGCAGTACTTC
CDR3: CASSLTGTANSEQYF
size: -
D: TRBD1
J: TRBJ2-7
V: TRBV6-5

DNA: TGTGCCAGCAGTACTCTAGCGGGAGGGCCATCGTACGAGCAGTACTTC
CDR3: CASSTLAGGPSYEQYF
size: -
D: TRBD2
J: TRBJ2-7
V: TRBV5-4

DNA: TGCAGCGTTGAGAGACAGTCAGATACGCAGTATTTT
CDR3: CSVERQSDTQYF
size: few
D: -
J: TRBJ2-3
V: TRBV29-1

DNA: TGCAGCGCCCAACCTGTCCGGGAGATTCGGAATGAGCAGTTCTTC
CDR3: CSAQPVREIRNEQFF
size: -
D: -
J: TRBJ2-1
V: TRBV29-1

DNA: TGCAGCACCCGTGACAGTACAGAGACCCAGTACTTC
CDR3: CSTRDSTETQYF
size: -
D: -
J: TRBJ2-5
V: TRBV29-1

DNA: TGTGCCAGCAGGATCAGATTACAAGAGACCCAGTACTTC
CDR3: CASRIRLQETQYF
size: few
D: -
J: TRBJ2-5
V: TRBV6-6

DNA: TGCGCCAGCAGCTTCCGGGAGGCCCCCTACAATGAGCAGTTCTTC
CDR3: CASSFREAPYNEQFF
size: -
D: TRBD2
J: TRBJ2-1
V: TRBV5-1

DNA: TGTGCCAGCAGCTTAGAACCCACTAGCGGGGGACGTGAGCAGTTCTTC
CDR3: CASSLEPTSGGREQFF
size: -
D: TRBD2
J: TRBJ2-1
V: TRBV7-9

DNA: TGCGCCAGCAGCACGGGAGCAGGGTGGTTTGATGGCTACACCTTC
CDR3: CASSTGAGWFDGYTF
size: -
D: -
J: TRBJ1-2
V: TRBV5-1

DNA: TGCGCCAGCAGCTTGAATTTCGACTATGGCTACACCTTC
CDR3: CASSLNFDYGYTF
size: -
D: -
J: TRBJ1-2
V: TRBV5-1

DNA: TGTGCCAGCACCAAAGCGGGAGTATTCGACGAGCAGTACTTC
CDR3: CASTKAGVFDEQYF
size: -
D: TRBD2
J: TRBJ2-7
V: TRBV2

DNA: TGCGCCAGCAGTCAAGGTGTTTCACCTCACAATGAGCAGTTCTTC
CDR3: CASSQGVSPHNEQFF
size: few
D: -
J: TRBJ2-1
V: TRBV23-1

DNA: TGCAGCGTTGAAGATGAGGGGGCGAGCTCCTACGAGCAGTACTTC
CDR3: CSVEDEGASSYEQYF
size: few
D: TRBD1
J: TRBJ2-7
V: TRBV29-1

DNA: TGCAGCGTGCAAAAGGGACAGGGACCAGATACGCAGTATTTT
CDR3: CSVQKGQGPDTQYF
size: -
D: TRBD1
J: TRBJ2-3
V: TRBV29-1

DNA: TGTGCCACCAGCAGAGTCCCTCGGACAGGGTCCTATTATGGCTACACCTTC
CDR3: CATSRVPRTGSYYGYTF
size: -
D: TRBD1
J: TRBJ1-2
V: TRBV15

DNA: TGTGCCTGGATGCCGTGGGCACTGAAGGAGACCCAGTACTTC
CDR3: CAWMPWALKETQYF
size: few
D: -
J: TRBJ2-5
V: TRBV30

DNA: TGTGGGGTCGCGGGCGGGGAGAATACCAATGAGCAGTTCTTC
CDR3: CGVAGGENTNEQFF
size: -
D: -
J: TRBJ2-1
V: TRBV28

DNA: TGTGCCTGGAGTAAGCACGAAGCTTTCTTT
CDR3: CAWSKHEAFF
size: -
D: -
J: TRBJ1-1
V: TRBV30

DNA: TGTGCCAGTACCAGGACAGGGGCTGGGGCCAACGTCCTGACTTTC
CDR3: CASTRTGAGANVLTF
size: -
D: TRBD1
J: TRBJ2-6
V: TRBV19

DNA: TGCGCCAGCAGCTCTACAAGACTAGCGGGGGCCTACAATGAGCAGTTCTTC
CDR3: CASSSTRLAGAYNEQFF
size: few
D: TRBD2
J: TRBJ2-1
V: TRBV5-1

DNA: TGTGCCAGCAGCTTAGGCTGGGCTTCTCTTGAGCAGTTCTTC
CDR3: CASSLGWASLEQFF
size: -
D: -
J: TRBJ2-1
V: TRBV11-2

DNA: TGCAGCGTTGAACCGACAGGGGGCTCTGGCTACACCTTC
CDR3: CSVEPTGGSGYTF
size: -
D: TRBD1
J: TRBJ1-2
V: TRBV29-1

DNA: TGCGCCAGCAGTCTTTCCGGGGCCTACGAGCAGTACTTC
CDR3: CASSLSGAYEQYF
size: -
D: -
J: TRBJ2-7
V: TRBV23-1

DNA: TGCAGCGTGGGCGGCGCGGGGATTAACACCGGGGAGCTGTTTTTT
CDR3: CSVGGAGINTGELFF
size: -
D: -
J: TRBJ2-2
V: TRBV29-1